A single sample gave rise to the 13 T cell receptor beta chains below, sequenced in a study of shared clonotypes between healthy human individuals. This table comes from immunoSEQ multiplex PCR, and its TCRdb copy is limited to in-frame clones, with some not included. In the table there are about 490,000 clones, more than 65% of which are singletons. Material for sequencing was PBMCs. The receptors shown here come from a woman in her forties in good health. Some clones in this sample may be carry-over from other donors' samples.

V and J are TRBV19 and TRBJ1-2; unclear D gene. The germline CDR1 and CDR2 sequences are LNHDA and SQIVND (reference sequence). The CDR3 spans 14 residues. V lost 3 bases and J 4 bases, leaving 12 bases between the germline ends. Written as DNA, the CDR3 is TGTGCCAGTAGTATGGGCCGGGAATTCTATGGCTACACCTTC. Translated, it gives CASSMGREFYGYTF.

The chain employs TRBV21-1 and TRBJ1-4. TRBV21-1 is classified as a pseudogene. This CDR3 contains 16 residues. This CDR3 reads CASRTCYKVHNEKLFF. The CDR3 DNA reads as TGTGCCAGCAGGACTTGCTACAAGGTGCATAATGAAAAACTGTTTTTT.

CDR3 amino acids: CASRTSGVPYEQYF. CDR3 coding DNA: TGTGCCAGCAGGACTAGCGGGGTTCCCTACGAGCAGTACTTC. The chain joins TRBV28 to TRBJ2-7; 11 nucleotides match TRBD2. V trimming: 6 bases; J trimming: 2 bases; junction bases outside the gene matches: 3. Germline CDR1 and CDR2: MDHEN and SYDVKM. The CDR3 is 14 amino acids.

The chain carries TRBV11-2 and TRBJ1-2; tentatively, D is TRBD1 (6 bases). Trimming left V 4 bases short and J 3 bases short, with 9 bases between. Germline assignment: CDR1 SGHAT and CDR2 FQNNGV. This CDR3 region has 13 residues. CDR3 region: CASSWGLYYGYTF. CDR3 nucleotide sequence: TGTGCCAGCAGCTGGGGGCTGTACTATGGCTACACCTTC.

V and J are TRBV27 and TRBJ2-7; 7 nucleotides agree with TRBD1. V gave up 4 bases and J gave up 4 bases; unmatched junction bases: 7. CDR3 length: 14 amino acids. Germline CDR1 and CDR2: MNHEY and SMNVEV (reference sequence). The CDR3 nucleotides are TGTGCCAGCAGTTACCAAACAGGGGTGTACGAGCAGTACTTC. Translating it yields CASSYQTGVYEQYF.

The J gene is TRBJ1-5, the V gene TRBV6-6; possible D gene TRBD1, 5 bases. Trimming cost V 9 bases and J 3 bases, with 12 bases left between them. This CDR3 is 13 amino acids long. CDR1 MNHNY and CDR2 SVGAGI come from the germline V gene (reference sequence). The chain's CDR3 is CASWRGHNQPQHF. CDR3 DNA sequence: TGTGCCAGTTGGAGAGGACACAATCAGCCCCAGCATTTT.

This sequence joins TRBV18 and TRBJ2-3; 13 nucleotides agree with TRBD2. The CDR3 extends over 15 amino acids. Germline-derived CDR1 and CDR2 are KGHSH and LQKENI. V shed 5 bases and J 4 bases; nucleotides not matched to a gene: 3. The CDR3 bases are TGTGCCAGCTCAAAAGGACTAGCGGGAGCAGATACGCAGTATTTT. Translating gives CASSKGLAGADTQYF.

This clone was observed a handful of times. It differs at one base from a far larger clone, so likely a read error. The rearrangement links TRBV29-1 to TRBJ2-7; 11 positions agree with TRBD1. This CDR3 comprises 14 residues. CDR1 and CDR2 from the germline V gene are SQVTM and ANQGSEA. The CDR3 sequence is CGVEGDRGIYEQYF. The CDR3 region has the DNA TGCGGCGTTGAAGGGGACAGGGGGATCTACGAGCAGTACTTC.

V and J are TRBV29-1 and TRBJ2-1; a weak D match, TRBD1 (6 bases). Trimming shortened V by 6 bases and J by 4 bases, and 10 bases separated the two germline ends. There are 12 residues in the CDR3. Germline CDR1 reads SQVTM; CDR2 reads ANQGSEA. The DNA of the CDR3 is TGCAGCGTATTACAGGGTTACAATGAGCAGTTCTTC. This translates into CSVLQGYNEQFF.

Comments on this clone: Only one base separates this from a far larger clonotype, so it likely reflects a read error. At the DNA level, this CDR3 is encoded by other sequences in the same sample as well. As DNA, the CDR3 is TGCACCAGCAGCCGAGTGGGCAGGGGGCTCGGCAGCAATCAGCCCCAGCATTTT. Protein product: CTSSRVGRGLGSNQPQHF. The chain uses TRBV1 and TRBJ1-5; the table assigns TRBD1, which was not confirmed against the DNA. TRBV1 is termed a pseudogene. This CDR3 contains 18 residues.

As regards this clone: A read error likely explains this, since a far larger clone differs by one base. V is TRBV25-1 and J is TRBJ2-3, with TRBD2 matching over 13 bases. J gave up 1 base and V 4 bases, and 8 bases lay outside the gene matches. CDR3 length equals 18 residues. CDR1 MGHDK and CDR2 SYGVNS come from the germline V gene. DNA of the CDR3: TGTGCCAGCAGTGTACTAGCGGGAGGGATCTCCGGCACAGATACGCAGTATTTT. Translating it yields CASSVLAGGISGTDTQYF.

This clone has a handful of counts. The chain carries TRBV20-1 and TRBJ2-5; D not resolved. Germline assignment: CDR1 DFQATT and CDR2 SNEGSKA (reference sequence). V was shortened by 6 bases and J by 4 bases, with 9 bases between the two germline ends. CDR3 length: 11 amino acids. The CDR3 is CSAPWGETQYF. The CDR3 DNA sequence: TGCAGTGCCCCTTGGGGAGAGACCCAGTACTTC.

This clone was counted only a few times. A read error is likely here: a far larger clone is one base away. The V call is TRBV5-1, the J call TRBJ1-5, with D possibly matching TRBD1 (5 bases). Germline CDR1 SGHRS, CDR2 YFSETQ. The CDR3 is 13 amino acids. V was cut by 7 bases and J by 7 bases, with 15 bases left in between. CDR3 sequence (DNA): TGCGCCAGCGGCCTGCAGGGAGGACAGCCCCAGCATTTT. It translates to CASGLQGGQPQHF.